Shown below are 15 T cell receptor beta chains from a single sample sequenced in a study of beta chain features in type 1 diabetes. Expressed TCRB transcripts were sequenced after all isolated RNA was converted to cDNA. The assay was immunoSEQ multiplex PCR, and TCRdb's table has in-frame clones only and misses some. Among 150,000 to 170,000 clones listed, around 8.5% were seen once. Sequenced sample: central memory CD4+ T cells from blood. These receptors all come from a man aged 18 to 29 in good health.

This clone has more than one count but fewer than ten. This chain joins TRBV5-4 and TRBJ2-2; D perhaps matches TRBD1 (7 bases). The CDR3 runs to 14 residues. Germline assignment: CDR1 SGHNT and CDR2 YYREEE (reference sequence). V lost 5 bases, J lost 5 bases, and 13 bases lay in between. The CDR3 loop reads CASSSGGWTGELFF. The DNA of the CDR3 is TGTGCCAGCAGTTCAGGGGGGTGGACCGGGGAGCTGTTTTTT.

This clone was found a few times. This rearrangement joins TRBV6-5 to TRBJ1-5; a weak D match, TRBD1 (6 bases). The CDR3 loop spans 15 amino acids. Per germline, CDR1 MNHEY and CDR2 SVGAGI. V was trimmed by 2 bases and J by 3 bases, leaving 11 bases between them. CDR3 DNA: TGTGCCAGCAGTTACCACCGGGACAACAATCAGCCCCAGCATTTT. Its protein is CASSYHRDNNQPQHF.

This clone was counted at least ten times. The CDR3 nucleotides read TGCGCCAGCAGCCAAGATGCGGCAGGGCTCTACGAGCAGTACTTC. Protein product: CASSQDAAGLYEQYF. J is TRBJ2-7 and V is TRBV4-3; D perhaps matches TRBD1 (5 bases). This CDR3 has 15 residues. V shed 0 bases and J shed 3 bases, with 12 bases lying between them. Germline V lookup: CDR1 LGHNA, CDR2 YSLEER.

The V call is TRBV28, the J call TRBJ2-3, with D perhaps TRBD1 (6 bases). The CDR3 sequence is 11 residues long. Germline V gene data show CDR1 as MDHEN and CDR2 as SYDVKM. Trimming stripped 8 bases from V and 4 bases from J, with 7 bases between. The CDR3, as DNA: TGTGCCAGCGAGGGGGCAGATACGCAGTATTTT. It yields the protein CASEGADTQYF.

This clone was seen a handful of times. The CDR3 DNA is TGCGCCAGCAGCTTACCGGGTAAAGAGACCCAGTACTTC. Its translation is CASSLPGKETQYF. The chain links TRBV5-1 to TRBJ2-5; the D is unclear. From germline, CDR1 is SGHRS and CDR2 YFSETQ. This CDR3 is built from 13 residues. V dropped 2 bases and J dropped 3 bases, with 8 bases sitting between them.

The V call is TRBV2, the J call TRBJ2-3, with TRBD2 matching over 8 bases. Looked up from germline, CDR1 is SNHLY and CDR2 is FYNNEI. Trimming took 7 bases from V and 4 from J; bases not matched to a gene: 10. CDR3 length equals 15 residues. CDR3 in DNA: TGTGCCAGCACCAGAATAGCGGGATGGTCAGATACGCAGTATTTT. Its translation is CASTRIAGWSDTQYF.

The V gene is TRBV7-2, the J gene TRBJ2-7; a possible D gene is TRBD1 (5 bases). The germline CDR1 and CDR2 sequences are SGHTA and FQGNSA. The length of the CDR3 is 15 residues. Trimming removed 5 bases from V and 0 bases from J, with 14 bases in between. For the CDR3, the DNA is TGTGCCAGCAGCCCCGGACAAAGAACCTCCTACGAGCAGTACTTC. Translating it yields CASSPGQRTSYEQYF.

The chain is built from TRBV5-1 and TRBJ2-7; 7 positions agree with TRBD2. V shed 4 bases, J shed 6 bases, and the junction held 13 bases outside the gene matches. The CDR3 runs to 15 residues. Germline V gene sequence: CDR1 SGHRS, CDR2 YFSETQ. The chain's CDR3 is CASSPRLGLESEQYF. The CDR3, as DNA: TGCGCCAGCAGCCCGCGCCTTGGACTAGAATCCGAGCAGTACTTC.

The table lists this clone with a few counts. The chain joins TRBV6-6 to TRBJ1-1, with TRBD1 matching 8 bases. The junction had 11 bases not matched to a gene; V was cut back by 4 bases and J by 7 bases. CDR3 length equals 15 residues. Germline lookup yields CDR1 MNHNY and CDR2 SVGAGI (reference sequence). Here the CDR3 DNA reads TGTGCCAGCAGTTCCCCGAGACAGGGGCACAATGAAGCTTTCTTT. Translating it yields CASSSPRQGHNEAFF.

V gene TRBV7-2 combines with J gene TRBJ2-7; 11 nucleotides line up with TRBD1. This CDR3 spans 14 amino acids. The V gene's germline CDR1 is SGHTA and CDR2 FQGNSA. V lost 5 bases, J lost 6 bases, and 6 bases stayed unmatched. This chain's CDR3 is CASSQGTGGREQYF. The CDR3 nucleotides read TGTGCCAGCAGCCAAGGGACAGGGGGACGCGAGCAGTACTTC.

The chain joins TRBV6-5 to TRBJ2-7; unclear D gene. The ends were cut back, 7 bases at V and 8 bases at J, with 6 bases in the middle. Germline CDR1 MNHEY, CDR2 SVGAGI. This CDR3 has 9 amino acids. CDR3 nucleotides: TGTGCCAGCAAGACTCAGCAGTACTTC. Amino acids: CASKTQQYF.

This clone occurred a few times. This sequence joins TRBV19 and TRBJ1-1; TRBD1 matches 7 bases. The length of the CDR3 is 15 residues. After removal of 5 bases from V and 0 bases from J, the junction contained 6 bases not matched to a gene. Germline CDR1 reads LNHDA; CDR2 reads SQIVND (reference sequence). CDR3 residues: CASSPLQGMNTEAFF. The CDR3 bases are TGTGCCAGTAGTCCCCTACAGGGGATGAACACTGAAGCTTTCTTT.

This clone was counted between two and nine times. The chain carries TRBV4-1 and TRBJ2-5, with TRBD1 matching 7 bases. Germline CDR1 reads MGHRA; CDR2 reads YSYEKL. The junction had 4 bases not matched to a gene; V was cut back by 4 bases and J by 2 bases. This CDR3 is 14 amino acids long. CDR3 sequence reads: CASSPRQGQETQYF. The CDR3 coding sequence is TGCGCCAGCAGCCCCCGACAGGGACAAGAGACCCAGTACTTC.

The V and J genes are TRBV5-4 and TRBJ2-1, with 7 bases matching TRBD2. The germline gives CDR1 SGHNT, CDR2 YYREEE (reference sequence). With V trimmed by 2 bases and J by 2 bases, 7 bases remained unmatched. The CDR3 is 16 residues long. CDR3 region: CASSFGGGSTYNEQFF. The CDR3 coding sequence is TGTGCCAGCAGCTTTGGGGGGGGGAGTACCTACAATGAGCAGTTCTTC.

The table lists this clone with a few counts. The chain links TRBV6-5 to TRBJ2-3, with unresolved D. CDR1 and CDR2 from the germline V gene are MNHEY and SVGAGI. The CDR3 runs 12 residues. V lost 6 bases and J lost 6, with 10 bases in between. Here the CDR3 reads CASSLSGDTQYF. The CDR3 nucleotides are TGTGCCAGCAGCCTCTCCGGGGATACGCAGTATTTT.